The rows below give T cell receptor beta chains drawn from one sample of a study of blood T cell repertoires in COVID-19. Clones were read by immunoSEQ multiplex PCR, and TCRdb kept only the in-frame ones, dropping some. Counted here are about 200,000 clones, almost 90% occurring once; the ten biggest clones make up around 1.5%. The sample comprised peripheral blood. The receptors derive from a man aged 18 to 29 with active or convalescent COVID-19. Each CDR3 is given with its conserved first and last residue. The order of the fields is CDR3 DNA, CDR3 protein, V gene, J gene, D gene. The D gene is left open where the match is weak.

CDR3nt: TGCGCCAGCAGCGGAACAGGGCTCTCCTACGAGCAGTACTTC
CDR3aa: CASSGTGLSYEQYF
v_gene: TRBV5-1
j_gene: TRBJ2-7
d_gene: -

CDR3nt: TGTGCCAGCAGGGCCACAGGGCCTACTGAAGCTTTCTTT
CDR3aa: CASRATGPTEAFF
v_gene: TRBV6-5
j_gene: TRBJ1-1
d_gene: -

CDR3nt: TGCAGCGTTAGCCCCGGACAGAAACAAGAGACCCAGTACTTC
CDR3aa: CSVSPGQKQETQYF
v_gene: TRBV29-1
j_gene: TRBJ2-5
d_gene: -

CDR3nt: TGTGCCAGCAGCTTTTCGGGGAGCGGGATTTACAATGAGCAGTTCTTC
CDR3aa: CASSFSGSGIYNEQFF
v_gene: TRBV7-2
j_gene: TRBJ2-1
d_gene: TRBD2

CDR3nt: TGTGCCAGTACTAGCGGTAGCTCCTACAATGAGCAGTTCTTC
CDR3aa: CASTSGSSYNEQFF
v_gene: TRBV28
j_gene: TRBJ2-1
d_gene: TRBD2

CDR3nt: TGTGCCAGCAGCTTAGAGGTAGCGGGGATCGGCAATGAGCAGTTCTTC
CDR3aa: CASSLEVAGIGNEQFF
v_gene: TRBV11-2
j_gene: TRBJ2-1
d_gene: TRBD2

CDR3nt: TGCGCCAGCAGCCAAGATTCAGGGGCAGCTAATGAAAAACTGTTTTTT
CDR3aa: CASSQDSGAANEKLFF
v_gene: TRBV4-3
j_gene: TRBJ1-4
d_gene: -

CDR3nt: TGCGCCAGCAGCTTGTATCTGAACACCGGGGAGCTGTTTTTT
CDR3aa: CASSLYLNTGELFF
v_gene: TRBV5-1
j_gene: TRBJ2-2
d_gene: -

CDR3nt: TGTGCCAGCAGTCTTCGGGACAGGGTGGGAGCTGGCGAGCAGTACTTC
CDR3aa: CASSLRDRVGAGEQYF
v_gene: TRBV2
j_gene: TRBJ2-7
d_gene: TRBD1

CDR3nt: TGTGCCAGCAGCTATGGAGACGAGCAGTTCTTC
CDR3aa: CASSYGDEQFF
v_gene: TRBV5-4
j_gene: TRBJ2-1
d_gene: -

CDR3nt: TGTGCCAGCAGCGCGATCCGGCGGTACAATGAGCAGTTCTTC
CDR3aa: CASSAIRRYNEQFF
v_gene: TRBV11-2
j_gene: TRBJ2-1
d_gene: -

CDR3nt: TGCGCCAGCAGCTTGGGAGTGATTAATGAAAAACTGTTTTTT
CDR3aa: CASSLGVINEKLFF
v_gene: TRBV5-1
j_gene: TRBJ1-4
d_gene: -